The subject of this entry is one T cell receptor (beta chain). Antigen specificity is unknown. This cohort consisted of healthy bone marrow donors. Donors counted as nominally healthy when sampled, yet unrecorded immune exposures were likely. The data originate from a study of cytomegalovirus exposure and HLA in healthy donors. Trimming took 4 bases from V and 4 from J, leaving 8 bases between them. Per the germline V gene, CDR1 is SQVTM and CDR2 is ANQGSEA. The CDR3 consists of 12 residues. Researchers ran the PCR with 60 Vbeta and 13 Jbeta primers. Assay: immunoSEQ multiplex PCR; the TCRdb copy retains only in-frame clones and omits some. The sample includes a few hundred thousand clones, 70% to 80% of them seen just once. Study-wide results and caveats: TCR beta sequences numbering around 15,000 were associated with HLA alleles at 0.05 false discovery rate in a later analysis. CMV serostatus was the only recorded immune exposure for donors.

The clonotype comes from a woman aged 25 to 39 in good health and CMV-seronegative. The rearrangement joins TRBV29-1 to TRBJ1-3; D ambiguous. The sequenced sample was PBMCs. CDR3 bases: TGCAGCGTTGGACTCCCCGGAAACACCATATATTTT. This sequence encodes CSVGLPGNTIYF.